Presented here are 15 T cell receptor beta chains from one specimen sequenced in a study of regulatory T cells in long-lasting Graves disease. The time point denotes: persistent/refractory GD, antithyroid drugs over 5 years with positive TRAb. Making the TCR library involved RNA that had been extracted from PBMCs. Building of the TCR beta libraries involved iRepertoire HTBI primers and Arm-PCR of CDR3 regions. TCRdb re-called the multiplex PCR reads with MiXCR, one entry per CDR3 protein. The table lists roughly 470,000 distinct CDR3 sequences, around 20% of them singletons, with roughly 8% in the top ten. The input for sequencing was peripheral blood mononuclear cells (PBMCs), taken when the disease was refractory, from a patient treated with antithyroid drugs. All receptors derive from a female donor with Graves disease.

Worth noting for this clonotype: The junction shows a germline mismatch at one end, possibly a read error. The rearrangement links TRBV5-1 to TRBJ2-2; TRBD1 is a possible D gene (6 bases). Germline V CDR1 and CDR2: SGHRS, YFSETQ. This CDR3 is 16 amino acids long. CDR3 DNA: TGCGCCAGCAGCCTTACAGGGCCAGGGAACACCGGGGAGCTGATTTTT. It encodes CASSLTGPGNTGELIF.

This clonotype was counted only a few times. CDR3 region: CSVEKGAEDGYTF. CDR3 in DNA: TGCAGCGTTGAAAAGGGGGCGGAAGATGGCTACACCTTC. The chain links TRBV29-1 to TRBJ1-2; 7 nucleotides line up with TRBD1. This CDR3 contains 13 residues. Germline assignment: CDR1 SQVTM and CDR2 ANQGSEA. V gave up 2 bases and J gave up 6 bases; unmatched junction bases: 6.

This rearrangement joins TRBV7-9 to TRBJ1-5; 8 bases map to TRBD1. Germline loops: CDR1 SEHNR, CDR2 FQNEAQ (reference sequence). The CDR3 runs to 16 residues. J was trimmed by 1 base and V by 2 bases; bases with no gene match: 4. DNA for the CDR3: TGTGCCAGCAGCTTATCCGGACAGGGAAGCAATCAGCCCCAGCATTTT. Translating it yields CASSLSGQGSNQPQHF.

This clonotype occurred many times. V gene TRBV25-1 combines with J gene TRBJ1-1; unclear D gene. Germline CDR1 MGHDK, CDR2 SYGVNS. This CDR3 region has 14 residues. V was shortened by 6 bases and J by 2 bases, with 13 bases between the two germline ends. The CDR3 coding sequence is TGTGCCAGCAGACTCATTGGGCAAAACACTGAAGCTTTCTTT. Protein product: CASRLIGQNTEAFF.

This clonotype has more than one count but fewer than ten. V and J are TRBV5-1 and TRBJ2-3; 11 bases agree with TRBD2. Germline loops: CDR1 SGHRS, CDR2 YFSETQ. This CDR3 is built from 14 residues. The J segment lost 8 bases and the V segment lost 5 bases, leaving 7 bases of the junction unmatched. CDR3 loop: CASSPGTSGVTQYF. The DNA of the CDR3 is TGCGCCAGCAGTCCCGGGACTAGCGGTGTTACGCAGTATTTT.

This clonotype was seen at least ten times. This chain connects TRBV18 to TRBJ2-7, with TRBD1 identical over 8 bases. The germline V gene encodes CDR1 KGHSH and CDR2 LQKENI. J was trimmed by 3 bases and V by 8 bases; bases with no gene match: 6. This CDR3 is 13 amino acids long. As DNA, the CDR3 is TGTGCCAGCCAGACAGGGGAGGACTACGAGCAGTACTTC. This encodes CASQTGEDYEQYF.

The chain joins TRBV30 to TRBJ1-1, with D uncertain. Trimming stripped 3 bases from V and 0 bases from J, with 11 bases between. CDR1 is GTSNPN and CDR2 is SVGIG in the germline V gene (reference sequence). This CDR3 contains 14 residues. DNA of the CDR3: TGTGCCTGGAGGGTCGCGGGTCTGAACACTGAAGCTTTCTTT. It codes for CAWRVAGLNTEAFF.

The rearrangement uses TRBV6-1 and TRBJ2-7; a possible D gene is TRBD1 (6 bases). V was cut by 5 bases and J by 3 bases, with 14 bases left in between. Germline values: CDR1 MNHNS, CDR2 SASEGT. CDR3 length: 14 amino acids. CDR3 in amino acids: CASSRLTGLYEQYF. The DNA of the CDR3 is TGTGCCAGCAGTCGCTTGACAGGTCTCTACGAGCAGTACTTC.

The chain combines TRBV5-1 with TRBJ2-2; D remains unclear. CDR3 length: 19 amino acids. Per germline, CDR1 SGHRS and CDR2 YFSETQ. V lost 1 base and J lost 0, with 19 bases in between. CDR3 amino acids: CASSLHPGRITTNTGELFF. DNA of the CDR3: TGCGCCAGCAGCTTGCATCCGGGTAGAATAACGACGAACACCGGGGAGCTGTTTTTT.

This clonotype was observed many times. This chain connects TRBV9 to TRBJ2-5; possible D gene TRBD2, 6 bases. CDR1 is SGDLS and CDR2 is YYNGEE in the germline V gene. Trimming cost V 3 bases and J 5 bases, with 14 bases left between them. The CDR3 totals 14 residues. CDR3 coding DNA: TGTGCCAGCAGCGAACGACTAGTTCATGAGACCCAGTACTTC. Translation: CASSERLVHETQYF. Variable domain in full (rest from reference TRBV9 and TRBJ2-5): DSGVTQTPKHLITATGQRVTLRCSPRSGDLSVYWYQQSLDQGLQFLIQYYNGEERAKGNILERFSAQQFPDLHSELNLSSLELGDSALYFCASSERLVHETQYFGPGTRLLVL.

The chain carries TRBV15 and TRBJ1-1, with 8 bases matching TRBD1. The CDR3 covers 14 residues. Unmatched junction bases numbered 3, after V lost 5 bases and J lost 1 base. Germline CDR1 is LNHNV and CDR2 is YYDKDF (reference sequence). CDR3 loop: CATSYDRGNTEAFF. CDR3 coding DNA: TGTGCCACCAGCTATGACAGGGGGAACACTGAAGCTTTCTTT.

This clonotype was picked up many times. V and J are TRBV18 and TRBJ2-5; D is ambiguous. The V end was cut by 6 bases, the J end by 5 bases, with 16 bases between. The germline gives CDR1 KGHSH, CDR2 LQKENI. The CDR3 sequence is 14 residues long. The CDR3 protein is CASSPDGSRETQYF. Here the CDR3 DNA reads TGTGCCAGCTCCCCGGACGGCAGCCGGGAGACCCAGTACTTC.

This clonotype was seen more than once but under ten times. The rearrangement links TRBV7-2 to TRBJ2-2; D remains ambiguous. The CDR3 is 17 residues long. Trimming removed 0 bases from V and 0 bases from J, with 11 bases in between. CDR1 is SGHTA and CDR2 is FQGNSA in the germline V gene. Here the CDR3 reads CASSLAVQAANTGELFF. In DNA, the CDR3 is TGTGCCAGCAGCTTAGCGGTCCAGGCCGCGAACACCGGGGAGCTGTTTTTT.

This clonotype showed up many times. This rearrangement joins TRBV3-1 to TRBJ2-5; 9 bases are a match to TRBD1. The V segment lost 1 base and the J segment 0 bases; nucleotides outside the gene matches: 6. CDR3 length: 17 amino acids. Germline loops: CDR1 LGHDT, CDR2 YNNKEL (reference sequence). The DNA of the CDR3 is TGTGCCAGCAGCCAAGTTTTAGGACAGGGGCACCAAGAGACCCAGTACTTC. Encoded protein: CASSQVLGQGHQETQYF.

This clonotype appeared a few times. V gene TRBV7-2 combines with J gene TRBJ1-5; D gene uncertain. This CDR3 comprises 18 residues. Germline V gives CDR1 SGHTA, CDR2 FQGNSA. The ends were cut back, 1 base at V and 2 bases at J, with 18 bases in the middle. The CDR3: CASSLVFDTTPGNQPQHF. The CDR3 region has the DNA TGTGCCAGCAGCTTAGTTTTTGACACCACCCCAGGCAATCAGCCCCAGCATTTT.